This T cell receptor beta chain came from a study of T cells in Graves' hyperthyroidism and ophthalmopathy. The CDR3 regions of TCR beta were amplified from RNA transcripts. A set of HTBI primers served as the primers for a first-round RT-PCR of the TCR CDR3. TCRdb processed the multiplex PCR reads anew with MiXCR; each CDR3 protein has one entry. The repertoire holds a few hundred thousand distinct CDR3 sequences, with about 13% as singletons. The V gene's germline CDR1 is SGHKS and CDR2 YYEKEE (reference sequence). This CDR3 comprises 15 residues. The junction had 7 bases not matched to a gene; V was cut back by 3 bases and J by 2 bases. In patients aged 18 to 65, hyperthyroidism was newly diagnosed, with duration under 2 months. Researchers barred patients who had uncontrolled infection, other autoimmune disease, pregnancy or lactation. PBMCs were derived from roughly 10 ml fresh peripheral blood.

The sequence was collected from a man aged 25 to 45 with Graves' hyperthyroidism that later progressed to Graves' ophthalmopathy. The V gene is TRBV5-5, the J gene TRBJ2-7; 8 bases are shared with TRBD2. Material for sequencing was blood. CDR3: CASSWSTSGPYEQYF. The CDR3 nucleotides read TGTGCCAGCAGCTGGAGTACTAGCGGACCCTACGAGCAGTACTTC. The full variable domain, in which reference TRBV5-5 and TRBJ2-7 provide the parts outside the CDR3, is DAGVTQSPTHLIKTRGQQVTLRCSPISGHKSVSWYQQVLGQGPQFIFQYYEKEERGRGNFPDRFSARQFPNYSSELNVNALLLGDSALYLCASSWSTSGPYEQYFGPGTRLTVT.